This T cell receptor (beta chain) was sequenced during a study of cytomegalovirus exposure and HLA in healthy donors (dated by TCRdb to about 2017). General notes on the study: A later analysis indicated that the roughly 130 validation repertoires were generated on the platform also employed for the approximately 700 repertoires of the first cohort. The study aimed to test whether cataloging public T cell receptors could reveal signatures of past pathogen exposure. In addition to the first cohort of approximately 670 subjects, a separate validation cohort of over 90 different subjects was used. To predict cytomegalovirus infection status, the study brought together high-throughput TCR immunosequencing, statistical association of individual TCRs with disease status, and machine learning.

The library was generated by the immunoSEQ multiplex PCR assay. The study's own analysis went as follows. A statistical classification framework was developed to diagnose cytomegalovirus status using the catalog of TCR beta chain sequences. This immuneACCESS table, as held by TCRdb, lists in-frame sequences with V and J called but not all clones. Of the missing ones, under half trace to an unresolved V gene in checked studies; the others have no known cause. For V, J and clone size, that table is used; D and trimming come from the DNA. In this sample the table shows 60,000 or so clones, around 94% of which occur a single time. The top ten constitute about 2.1% of the sample. Broad study findings and their caveats: The classifier was reported to diagnose cytomegalovirus status with high specificity and sensitivity in both the original and validation cohorts. The validation cohort had no HLA typing available for a later analysis, so co-occurrence within that cohort was assessed over all 110 or so repertoires. Most TCR sequences were observed very rarely across donors, whereas some public TCRs were present in many individuals. The authors suggested that the approach could potentially be extended to other disease states and immunological phenotypes. A total of around 150 TCR beta chains were listed by the study as associated with cytomegalovirus. In vitro tests confirmed that a few of the cytomegalovirus-associated TCR beta chains recognize cytomegalovirus antigens. A later analysis found that TCRs clustered in the first cohort also tended to co-occur in the 95 to 150 validation repertoires, with 94% of cluster scores above 0.

V loses 5 bases, J loses 6 bases, and the germline ends lie 14 bases apart. There are 13 amino acids in the CDR3, from cysteine to phenylalanine inclusive. Just CDR3 DNA is preserved here, 39 bases in frame from base 1. Looking up the germline V gene yields CDR1 MNHEY and CDR2 SVGAGI. Separate from the roughly 660-subject first cohort, the validation cohort of over 90 subjects was the group to which the donors belonged. This clone showed up just once. This clone's antigen is unknown. Base qualities were left out, and no much larger clone turns up one base away. The sample was PBMCs. The sequence came from a man between 18 and 35 years old in good health and CMV-seronegative. This receptor chain uses TRBV6-5 and TRBJ2-7, with the D gene not confidently named. The sequenced DNA: TGTGCCAGCAGTCCCGTTTGGCTCAGCGAGCAGTACTTC. Translated, this gives CASSPVWLSEQYF.